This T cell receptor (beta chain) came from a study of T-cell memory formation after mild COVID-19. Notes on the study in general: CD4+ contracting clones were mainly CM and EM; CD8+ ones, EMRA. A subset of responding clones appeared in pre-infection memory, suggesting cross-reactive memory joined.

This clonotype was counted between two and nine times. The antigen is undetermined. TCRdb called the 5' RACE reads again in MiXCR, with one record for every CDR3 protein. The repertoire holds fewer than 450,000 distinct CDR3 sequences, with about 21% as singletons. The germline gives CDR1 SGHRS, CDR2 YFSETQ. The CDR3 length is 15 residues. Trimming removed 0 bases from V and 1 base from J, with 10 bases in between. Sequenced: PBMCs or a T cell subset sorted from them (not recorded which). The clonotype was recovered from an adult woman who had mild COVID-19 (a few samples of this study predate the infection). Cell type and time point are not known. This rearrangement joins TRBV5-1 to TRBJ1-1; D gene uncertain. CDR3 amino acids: CASSLDAGGNTEAFF. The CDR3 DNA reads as TGCGCCAGCAGCTTGGATGCAGGAGGGAACACTGAAGCTTTCTTT.